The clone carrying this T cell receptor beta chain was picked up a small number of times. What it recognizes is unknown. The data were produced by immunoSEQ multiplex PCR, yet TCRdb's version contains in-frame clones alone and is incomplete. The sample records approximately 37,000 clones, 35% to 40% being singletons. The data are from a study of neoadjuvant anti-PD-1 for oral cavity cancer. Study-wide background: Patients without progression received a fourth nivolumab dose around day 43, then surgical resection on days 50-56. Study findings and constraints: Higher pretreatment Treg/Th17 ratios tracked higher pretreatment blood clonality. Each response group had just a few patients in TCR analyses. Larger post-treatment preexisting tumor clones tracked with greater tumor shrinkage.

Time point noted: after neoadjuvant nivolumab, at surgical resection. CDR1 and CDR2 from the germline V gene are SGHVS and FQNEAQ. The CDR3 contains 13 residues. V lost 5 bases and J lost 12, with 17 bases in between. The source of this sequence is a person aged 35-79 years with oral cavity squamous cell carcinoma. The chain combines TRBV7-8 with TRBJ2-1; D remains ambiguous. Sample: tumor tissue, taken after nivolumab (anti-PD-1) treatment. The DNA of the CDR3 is TGTGCCAGCAGCCTCGGAAGAGAGATTAGGCAGTTCTTC. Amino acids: CASSLGREIRQFF.